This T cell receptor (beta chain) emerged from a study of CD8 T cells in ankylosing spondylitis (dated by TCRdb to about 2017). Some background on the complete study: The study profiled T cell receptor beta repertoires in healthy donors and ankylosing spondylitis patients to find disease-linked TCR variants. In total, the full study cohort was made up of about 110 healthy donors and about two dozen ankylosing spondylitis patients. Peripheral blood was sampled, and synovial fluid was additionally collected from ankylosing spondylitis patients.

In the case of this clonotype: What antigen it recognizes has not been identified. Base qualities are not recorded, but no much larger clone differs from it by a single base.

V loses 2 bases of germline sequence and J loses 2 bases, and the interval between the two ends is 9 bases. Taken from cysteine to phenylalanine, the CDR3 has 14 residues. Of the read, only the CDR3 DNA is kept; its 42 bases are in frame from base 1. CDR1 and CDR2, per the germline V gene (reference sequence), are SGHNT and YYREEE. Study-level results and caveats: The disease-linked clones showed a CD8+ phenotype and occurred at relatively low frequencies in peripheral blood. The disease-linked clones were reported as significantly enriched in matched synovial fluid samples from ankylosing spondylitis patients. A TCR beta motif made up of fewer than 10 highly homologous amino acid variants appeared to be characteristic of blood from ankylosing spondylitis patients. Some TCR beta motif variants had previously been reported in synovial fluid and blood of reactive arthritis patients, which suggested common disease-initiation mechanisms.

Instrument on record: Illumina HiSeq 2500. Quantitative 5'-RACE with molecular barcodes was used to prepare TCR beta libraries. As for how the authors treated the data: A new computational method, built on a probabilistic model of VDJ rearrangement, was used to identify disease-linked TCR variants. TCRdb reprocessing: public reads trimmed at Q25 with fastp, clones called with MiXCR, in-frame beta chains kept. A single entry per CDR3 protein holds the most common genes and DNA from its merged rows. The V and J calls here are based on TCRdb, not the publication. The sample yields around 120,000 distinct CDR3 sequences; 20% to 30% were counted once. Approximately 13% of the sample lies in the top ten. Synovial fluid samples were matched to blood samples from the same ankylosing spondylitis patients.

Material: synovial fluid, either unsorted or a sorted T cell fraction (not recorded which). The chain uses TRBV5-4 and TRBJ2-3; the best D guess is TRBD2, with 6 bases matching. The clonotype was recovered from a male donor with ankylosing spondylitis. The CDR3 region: CASSFGSLTDTQYF. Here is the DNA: TGTGCCAGCAGCTTCGGGAGCCTCACAGATACGCAGTATTTT.